A single sample is the source of the 23 T cell receptor beta chains below, sequenced in a study of cytomegalovirus exposure and HLA in healthy donors. PCR primers comprised 60 Vbeta and 13 Jbeta primers. TCRdb keeps only in-frame clones here, not all; method: immunoSEQ multiplex PCR. There are approximately 210,000 clones in the sample; over 75% occur only once, and 10% lies in the top ten. Sequencing input: PBMCs. The receptors stem from a woman between 50 and 59 years old in good health and CMV-seropositive.

The J gene is TRBJ2-5, the V gene TRBV19, with 10 bases fitting TRBD1. CDR3 length: 14 amino acids. Trimming cost V 7 bases and J 5 bases; bases outside gene matches: 7. The germline gives CDR1 LNHDA, CDR2 SQIVND (reference sequence). CDR3 residues: CASTEGDRGETQYF. In DNA form, the CDR3 reads TGTGCCAGTACTGAAGGGGACAGGGGTGAGACCCAGTACTTC. The full variable domain, rest sourced from reference TRBV19 and TRBJ2-5, is DGGITQSPKYLFRKEGQNVTLSCEQNLNHDAMYWYRQDPGQGLRLIYYSQIVNDFQKGDIAEGYSVSREKKESFPLTVTSAQKNPTAFYLCASTEGDRGETQYFGPGTRLLVL.

The V and J genes are TRBV6-5 and TRBJ1-2; TRBD1 agrees at 8 bases. Germline V CDR1 and CDR2: MNHEY, SVGAGI. J was trimmed by 4 bases and V by 6 bases; bases with no gene match: 7. The CDR3 is made up of 14 amino acids. The chain's CDR3 is CASSDRGPPYGYTF. CDR3 nucleotide sequence: TGTGCCAGCAGCGACAGGGGCCCACCCTATGGCTACACCTTC.

This sequence joins TRBV18 and TRBJ2-3; 7 positions agree with TRBD2. The CDR3 consists of 15 residues. V was clipped by 0 bases and J by 8 bases; unmatched bases: 8. Germline CDR1 is KGHSH and CDR2 is LQKENI. The CDR3 protein is CASSPPGSGEFTQYF. As DNA, the CDR3 is TGTGCCAGCTCACCACCGGGAAGCGGGGAGTTTACGCAGTATTTT.

This rearrangement joins TRBV28 to TRBJ1-1; 8 bases align to TRBD1. The CDR3 covers 13 residues. From germline, CDR1 is MDHEN and CDR2 SYDVKM. The V segment lost 4 bases and the J segment 5 bases; nucleotides outside the gene matches: 3. In DNA, the CDR3 is TGTGCCAGCAGTTGGACAGGGAAGACTGAAGCTTTCTTT. Its protein product is CASSWTGKTEAFF.

CDR3 protein: CASSEQGANQPQHF. The CDR3 bases are TGTGCCAGCAGTGAGCAGGGGGCGAATCAGCCCCAGCATTTT. The chain is built from TRBV6-1 and TRBJ1-5; 8 bases align to TRBD1. V dropped 3 bases and J dropped 4; count of bases not matched to a gene: 2. Germline CDR1 and CDR2: MNHNS and SASEGT. The CDR3 sequence is 14 residues long.

The V call is TRBV5-6, the J call TRBJ1-2; 8 bases agree with TRBD1. This CDR3 is 14 amino acids long. Trimming at V came to 1 base and at J to 4 bases, leaving 3 bases not matched to a gene. Germline CDR1 reads SGHDT; CDR2 reads YYEEEE. CDR3 sequence reads: CASSLTGQAYGYTF. CDR3 nucleotide sequence: TGTGCCAGCAGCTTGACGGGACAGGCCTATGGCTACACCTTC.

The gene calls are TRBV19 and TRBJ2-5; D is possibly TRBD1 (6 bases). V was trimmed by 5 bases and J by 2 bases, leaving 12 bases between them. Looked up from germline, CDR1 is LNHDA and CDR2 is SQIVND (reference sequence). This CDR3 is 14 amino acids long. The CDR3 DNA is TGTGCCAGTAGTCCACGGACAGCACAAGAGACCCAGTACTTC. This encodes CASSPRTAQETQYF.

The CDR3 region has the DNA TGTGCCAGCAGCAGGGACAGTCAAGAGACCCAGTACTTC. Amino acids: CASSRDSQETQYF. The V call is TRBV28, the J call TRBJ2-5; 7 positions agree with TRBD1. The ends lost 6 bases at V and 2 bases at J; junction bases unmatched: 3. Germline assignment: CDR1 MDHEN and CDR2 SYDVKM. This CDR3 region has 13 residues.

The chain recombines TRBV4-2 with TRBJ1-3, with a weak D call TRBD1 (6 bases). Germline V gene data show CDR1 as LGHNA and CDR2 as YNFKEQ. The V end was cut by 2 bases, the J end by 4 bases, with 9 bases between. The CDR3 length is 14 residues. For the CDR3, the DNA is TGTGCCAGCAGCCAAAAGACAGGAGGAAACACCATATATTTT. Translation gives CASSQKTGGNTIYF.

The chain employs TRBV6-5 and TRBJ1-2; 12 bases are a match to TRBD1. V lost 7 bases and J lost 5; bases outside the gene matches: 8. The V gene's germline CDR1 is MNHEY and CDR2 SVGAGI. This CDR3 comprises 15 residues. The CDR3 sequence is CASTPGTGGWYGYTF. The CDR3 DNA sequence: TGTGCCAGCACCCCCGGGACAGGGGGCTGGTATGGCTACACCTTC.

The V call is TRBV6-1, the J call TRBJ1-2, with D possibly TRBD1 on 5 matching bases. This CDR3 spans 15 amino acids. Per germline, CDR1 MNHNS and CDR2 SASEGT. V gave up 7 bases and J gave up 1 base, with 16 bases separating them. This CDR3 is CASTMGGGGNYGYTF. The CDR3 coding sequence is TGTGCCAGCACCATGGGGGGAGGAGGTAACTATGGCTACACCTTC.

The V and J genes are TRBV6-6 and TRBJ1-2; 10 positions match TRBD1. CDR1 and CDR2 (germline): MNHNY, SVGAGI (reference sequence). V shed 6 bases and J 8 bases; nucleotides not matched to a gene: 15. The CDR3 sequence is 16 residues long. As DNA, the CDR3 is TGTGCCAGCAGAAAGACAGGGGAAGGACAGGGGGTAGGCTACACCTTC. Encoded protein: CASRKTGEGQGVGYTF.

The V call is TRBV30, the J call TRBJ2-7; the match to TRBD2 covers 9 bases. V was clipped by 0 bases and J by 1 base; unmatched bases: 22. The CDR3 length is 21 residues. The germline CDR1 and CDR2 sequences are GTSNPN and SVGIG (reference sequence). Here the CDR3 DNA reads TGTGCCTGGAGTGTTTTTTATCCCAGCGGGGGGATGCAATTTACTTCCTACGAGCAGTACTTC. Protein sequence: CAWSVFYPSGGMQFTSYEQYF.

This sequence joins TRBV19 and TRBJ2-3; the match to TRBD2 covers 9 bases. CDR3 length: 16 amino acids. V shed 1 base, J shed 0 bases, and the junction held 2 bases outside the gene matches. Germline CDR1 and CDR2: LNHDA and SQIVND (reference sequence). The CDR3 loop is CASSIGLAASTDTQYF. The CDR3 DNA is TGTGCCAGTAGTATAGGACTAGCGGCCAGCACAGATACGCAGTATTTT.

The chain uses TRBV7-2 and TRBJ1-3, with 9 positions matching TRBD1. Germline CDR1 SGHTA, CDR2 FQGNSA. The CDR3 is 16 amino acids. The trim removed 5 bases at V and 7 bases at J, leaving 12 bases unmatched. The CDR3 region is CASSVGGTGYLNTIYF. DNA for the CDR3: TGTGCCAGCAGCGTTGGGGGGACAGGGTACCTCAACACCATATATTTT.

The V call is TRBV6-5, the J call TRBJ2-3, with D possibly TRBD2 on 7 matching bases. The CDR3 runs to 12 residues. The germline gives CDR1 MNHEY, CDR2 SVGAGI. Trimming cost V 0 bases and J 11 bases, with 9 bases left between them. The DNA of the CDR3 is TGTGCCAGCAGTTACTCCGGGGGGCTGCAGTATTTT. Translated, it gives CASSYSGGLQYF.

The chain employs TRBV29-1 and TRBJ1-1; unclear D gene. The CDR3 is made up of 13 amino acids. The germline CDR1 and CDR2 sequences are SQVTM and ANQGSEA. With 3 bases removed from V and 1 base from J, the gap between germline ends came to 9 bases. CDR3 DNA sequence: TGCAGCGTTGACGAGGCTGGGAACACTGAAGCTTTCTTT. This gives the protein CSVDEAGNTEAFF.

Of note for this clone: This specimen includes other DNA sequences encoding the same CDR3. This rearrangement joins TRBV30 to TRBJ1-2, with D possibly TRBD1 on 6 matching bases. This CDR3 region has 11 residues. The V gene lost 5 bases and the J gene lost 5 bases, with 9 bases spanning the gap. Germline V gene data show CDR1 as GTSNPN and CDR2 as SVGIG (reference sequence). CDR3 DNA sequence: TGTGCCTGGGGACAGCTTTATGGCTACACCTTC. This codes for CAWGQLYGYTF.

This clone came up a few times. Other DNA sequences in this sample translate to the same CDR3. This chain links TRBV18 with TRBJ2-5, with D perhaps matching TRBD1 (5 bases). The CDR3 extends over 13 amino acids. With 3 bases removed from V and 2 bases from J, the gap between germline ends came to 7 bases. The germline gives CDR1 KGHSH, CDR2 LQKENI. CDR3 region: CASSPRQQETQYF. The CDR3 DNA follows: TGTGCCAGCTCACCGAGACAGCAAGAGACCCAGTACTTC.

V gene TRBV5-4 combines with J gene TRBJ1-2, with TRBD1 as a possible D gene (5 bases). Trimming removed 4 bases from V and 0 bases from J, with 13 bases in between. The CDR3 is made up of 15 amino acids. The germline V gene has CDR1 SGHNT and CDR2 YYREEE (reference sequence). CDR3 DNA sequence: TGTGCCAGCAGCCCTGGGGCCAGAGCTAACTATGGCTACACCTTC. Amino acid sequence: CASSPGARANYGYTF.

J is TRBJ2-7 and V is TRBV7-8; 7 bases are shared with TRBD2. Germline CDR1 SGHVS, CDR2 FQNEAQ. The V and J ends lost 3 bases and 5 bases, in that order; junction bases with no gene match: 7. The CDR3 runs to 14 residues. This chain's CDR3 is CASSFGGGIDEQYF. The CDR3 DNA is TGTGCCAGCAGCTTCGGCGGGGGAATCGACGAGCAGTACTTC. The whole variable domain, filled in from reference TRBV7-8 and TRBJ2-7, reads GAGVSQSPRYKVAKRGQDVALRCDPISGHVSLFWYQQALGQGPEFLTYFQNEAQLDKSGLPSDRFFAERPEGSVSTLKIQRTQQEDSAVYLCASSFGGGIDEQYFGPGTRLTVT.

The chain couples TRBV5-3 to TRBJ2-4; 9 nucleotides align to TRBD1. TRBV5-3 is an open reading frame whose function is uncertain. The CDR3 has 16 amino acids. V gave up 0 bases and J gave up 4 bases; unmatched junction bases: 5. CDR3 bases: TGTGCCAGAAGCTTGGGTCCGGGACAGGGAAAAAACATTCAGTACTTC. Translation: CARSLGPGQGKNIQYF.

The chain combines TRBV5-1 with TRBJ2-3; tentatively, D is TRBD2 (6 bases). CDR3 length equals 13 residues. The germline V gene encodes CDR1 SGHRS and CDR2 YFSETQ. V lost 0 bases to trimming and J lost 5 bases, with 7 bases between them. This CDR3 reads CASSLASEDTQYF. The CDR3 DNA sequence: TGCGCCAGCAGCTTGGCTAGCGAAGATACGCAGTATTTT.